Sequencing of this TCR beta chain was carried out in a study of blood T cell repertoires in COVID-19. In the study overall: Sources were T cells, B-cell-depleted T cells, or PBMCs; the material itself was cDNA or gDNA.

TCRdb keeps only in-frame clones here, not all; method: immunoSEQ multiplex PCR. This table holds roughly 100,000 clones, around 90% found once. V lost 1 base, J lost 2 bases, and 6 bases stayed unmatched. The germline gives CDR1 SGHTA, CDR2 FQGNSA. The CDR3 consists of 16 residues. The sequence was obtained from a human donor in a cohort sampled during active COVID-19. The J gene is TRBJ2-7, the V gene TRBV7-2, with 9 bases matching TRBD2. Material: peripheral blood. The CDR3 bases are TGTGCCAGCAGCTTAGTTTATGGCGGGGGGGCCTACGAGCAGTACTTC. It specifies CASSLVYGGGAYEQYF.